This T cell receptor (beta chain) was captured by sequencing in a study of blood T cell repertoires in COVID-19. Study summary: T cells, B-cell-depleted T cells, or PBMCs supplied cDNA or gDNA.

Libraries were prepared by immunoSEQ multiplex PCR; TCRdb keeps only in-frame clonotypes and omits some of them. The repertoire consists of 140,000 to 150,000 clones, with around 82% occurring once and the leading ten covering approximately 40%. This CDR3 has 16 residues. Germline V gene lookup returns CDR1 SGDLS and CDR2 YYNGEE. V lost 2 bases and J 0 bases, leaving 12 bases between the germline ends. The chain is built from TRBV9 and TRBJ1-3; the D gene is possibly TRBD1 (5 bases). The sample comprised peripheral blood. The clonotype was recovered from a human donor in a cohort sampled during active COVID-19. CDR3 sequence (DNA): TGTGCCAGCAGCGTTCAGGGACTTAGCTCTGGAAACACCATATATTTT. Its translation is CASSVQGLSSGNTIYF.